This passage covers 14 T cell receptor beta chains from one sample sequenced in a study of beta chain features in type 1 diabetes. Regarding the study as a whole: In all four CD4+ subsets, TCRB CDR3 length was significantly, moderately reduced in type 1 diabetes.

These receptors lack a known antigen. Investigators reverse transcribed all isolated RNA, so they sequenced expressed TCRB transcripts. The method was immunoSEQ multiplex PCR; TCRdb's version includes in-frame clones alone and lacks a portion of them. Among 640,000 or so clones, over 13% were seen once, and the ten largest hold roughly 0.04%. What was sequenced was naive CD4+ T cells from blood. The receptors were gathered from a man between 18 and 35 years old with type 1 diabetes.

This clone was found a few times. The chain employs TRBV7-9 and TRBJ2-7; 8 bases fit TRBD1. J lost 5 bases, V lost 1 base, and 4 bases had no gene match. Looked up from germline, CDR1 is SEHNR and CDR2 is FQNEAQ (reference sequence). This CDR3 comprises 14 residues. DNA of the CDR3: TGTGCCAGCAGCTTAGGGACAGGGCAACACGAGCAGTACTTC. Encoded protein: CASSLGTGQHEQYF.

The chain couples TRBV5-1 to TRBJ2-7; 9 bases agree with TRBD1. This CDR3 region has 15 residues. Germline V lookup: CDR1 SGHRS, CDR2 YFSETQ. Trimming took 0 bases from V and 7 from J; bases not matched to a gene: 8. The CDR3 loop is CASSLVDRGSGEQYF. The CDR3 DNA sequence: TGCGCCAGCAGCTTGGTGGACAGGGGAAGCGGGGAGCAGTACTTC.

The CDR3 reads CASSRGVTEAFF. The DNA for the CDR3 is TGCGCCAGCAGCCGTGGGGTCACTGAAGCTTTCTTT. V usage is TRBV4-1 and J usage is TRBJ1-1; D is unclear. This CDR3 has 12 residues. Germline CDR1 and CDR2: MGHRA and YSYEKL. The ends were cut back, 4 bases at V and 4 bases at J, with 7 bases in the middle.

A few counts support this clone. This chain joins TRBV28 and TRBJ1-5, with D possibly being TRBD1 (6 bases). V was shortened by 6 bases and J by 0 bases, with 18 bases between the two germline ends. CDR1 is MDHEN and CDR2 is SYDVKM in the germline V gene. The CDR3 sequence is 17 residues long. The CDR3 spells CASSTPRDTVSNQPQHF. CDR3 DNA sequence: TGTGCCAGCAGCACCCCCCGGGACACCGTTAGCAATCAGCCCCAGCATTTT.

This clone was detected only a few times. V usage is TRBV5-4 and J usage is TRBJ1-1; possible D gene TRBD1, 6 bases. V was clipped by 0 bases and J by 5 bases, with 11 bases between them. Germline assignment: CDR1 SGHNT and CDR2 YYREEE (reference sequence). There are 14 residues in the CDR3. The CDR3 loop reads CASSLDPGATEAFF. The CDR3 DNA follows: TGTGCCAGCAGCTTGGATCCGGGGGCGACTGAAGCTTTCTTT. Drawing the rest from reference TRBV5-4 and TRBJ1-1, the complete variable domain is ETGVTQSPTHLIKTRGQQVTLRCSSQSGHNTVSWYQQALGQGPQFIFQYYREEENGRGNFPPRFSGLQFPNYSSELNVNALELDDSALYLCASSLDPGATEAFFGQGTRLTVV.

This clone was seen more than once but under ten times. The rearrangement uses TRBV19 and TRBJ2-6; no firm D call. This CDR3 contains 16 residues. The V gene lost 3 bases and the J gene lost 0 bases, with 9 bases spanning the gap. Germline V gene sequence: CDR1 LNHDA, CDR2 SQIVND (reference sequence). CDR3 DNA: TGTGCCAGTAGTATTTCTCCCCTCTCTGGGGCCAACGTCCTGACTTTC. This translates into CASSISPLSGANVLTF.

Of note for this clone: Other DNA sequences from this sample encode an identical CDR3 as well. J is TRBJ2-2 and V is TRBV30; the D is unclear. This CDR3 has 12 amino acids. V was shortened by 2 bases and J by 1 base, with 2 bases between the two germline ends. The V gene's germline CDR1 is GTSNPN and CDR2 SVGIG (reference sequence). The CDR3 bases are TGTGCCTGGAGTTTGAACACCGGGGAGCTGTTTTTT. Encoded protein: CAWSLNTGELFF.

The rearrangement links TRBV7-2 to TRBJ1-6, with TRBD1 identical over 7 bases. Germline-derived CDR1 and CDR2 are SGHTA and FQGNSA. V shed 5 bases, J shed 8 bases, and the junction held 9 bases outside the gene matches. The CDR3 totals 15 residues. The CDR3 nucleotides are TGTGCCAGCAGCACCGGACAGGTGTCCTATTCACCCCTCCACTTT. As protein: CASSTGQVSYSPLHF.

The V gene is TRBV14, the J gene TRBJ1-2; D is undetermined. Trimming removed 8 bases at V and 2 bases at J, with 9 bases between. The V gene's germline CDR1 is SGHDN and CDR2 FVKESK. The CDR3 covers 12 residues. CDR3 in DNA: TGTGCCAGCTCGGGTGAAAACTATGGCTACACCTTC. Translation: CASSGENYGYTF.

Notes on this clone: Other DNA sequences in this sample translate to the same CDR3. The chain links TRBV30 to TRBJ1-2, with unresolved D. Trimming took off 3 bases at V and 3 bases at J, with 8 bases between the two ends. CDR3 length: 12 residues. Looked up from germline, CDR1 is GTSNPN and CDR2 is SVGIG (reference sequence). CDR3 sequence reads: CAWSLSDYGYTF. CDR3 sequence (DNA): TGTGCCTGGAGCCTATCCGACTATGGCTACACCTTC.

This clone was detected only a few times. The V call is TRBV25-1, the J call TRBJ2-7; 11 bases align to TRBD2. This CDR3 spans 14 amino acids. Per the germline V gene, CDR1 is MGHDK and CDR2 is SYGVNS. The J segment lost 1 base and the V segment lost 6 bases, leaving 2 bases of the junction unmatched. Written as DNA, the CDR3 is TGTGCCAGCAGCGGGACTAGCGGTTCCTACGAGCAGTACTTC. Protein sequence: CASSGTSGSYEQYF.

This clone has only a few counts. The rearrangement uses TRBV29-1 and TRBJ2-5; D perhaps matches TRBD2 (6 bases). CDR3 length: 12 amino acids. Trimming removed 7 bases at V and 5 bases at J, with 14 bases between. The germline CDR1 and CDR2 sequences are SQVTM and ANQGSEA. This CDR3 is CSALTSGETQYF. The CDR3 bases are TGCAGCGCCCTGACTAGTGGGGAGACCCAGTACTTC.

This clone showed up just once. The chain recombines TRBV28 with TRBJ1-1; the D gene is possibly TRBD1 (5 bases). The CDR3 covers 14 residues. Germline CDR1 and CDR2: MDHEN and SYDVKM. Trimming cost V 7 bases and J 4 bases, with 16 bases left between them. CDR3 nucleotide sequence: TGTGCCAGCAAGCCGGGACCACCGGCCACTGAAGCTTTCTTT. This translates into CASKPGPPATEAFF.

This clone was counted only a few times. The chain carries TRBV29-1 and TRBJ2-5; tentatively, D is TRBD1 (7 bases). Germline V CDR1 and CDR2: SQVTM, ANQGSEA. The germline V and J ends were trimmed by 5 bases and 4 bases, with 14 bases remaining between them. The CDR3 length is 13 residues. CDR3 protein: CSVPSGGRETQYF. Here the CDR3 DNA reads TGCAGCGTTCCCTCAGGGGGGCGAGAGACCCAGTACTTC.